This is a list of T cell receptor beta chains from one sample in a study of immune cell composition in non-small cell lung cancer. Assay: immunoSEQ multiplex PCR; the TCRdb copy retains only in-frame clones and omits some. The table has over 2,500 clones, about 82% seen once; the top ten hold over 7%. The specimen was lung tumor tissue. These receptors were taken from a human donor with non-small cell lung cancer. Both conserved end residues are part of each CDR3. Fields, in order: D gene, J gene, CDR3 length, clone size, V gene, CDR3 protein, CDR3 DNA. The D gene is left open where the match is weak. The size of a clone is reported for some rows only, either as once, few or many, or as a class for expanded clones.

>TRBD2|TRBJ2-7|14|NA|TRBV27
CASSKREAGYEQYF
TGTGCCAGCAGTAAGCGGGAGGCAGGCTACGAGCAGTACTTC
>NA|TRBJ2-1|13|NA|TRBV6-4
CASSETSTNEQFF
TGTGCCAGCAGTGAGACTAGTACCAATGAGCAGTTCTTC
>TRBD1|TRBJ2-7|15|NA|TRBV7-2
CASSSSGGSSYEQYF
TGTGCCAGCAGCTCCTCAGGGGGAAGCTCCTACGAGCAGTACTTC
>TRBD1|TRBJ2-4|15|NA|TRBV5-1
CASSRGAGGENIQYF
TGCGCCAGCAGCCGAGGGGCAGGGGGCGAAAACATTCAGTACTTC
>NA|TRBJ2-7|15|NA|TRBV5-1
CASSEGGVGSYEQYF
TGCGCCAGCAGCGAAGGGGGGGTCGGATCCTACGAGCAGTACTTC
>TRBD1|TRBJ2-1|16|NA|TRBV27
CASTGSRTGTYNEQFF
TGTGCCAGCACCGGATCCCGGACAGGAACCTACAATGAGCAGTTCTTC
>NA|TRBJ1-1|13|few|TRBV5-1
CASSLDMNTEAFF
TGCGCCAGCAGCTTGGACATGAACACTGAAGCTTTCTTT
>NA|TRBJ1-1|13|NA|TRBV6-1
CASSTQGDTEAFF
TGTGCCAGCAGTACCCAAGGAGACACTGAAGCTTTCTTT
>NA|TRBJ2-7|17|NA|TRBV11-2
CASSLVGGGGRGYEQYF
TGTGCCAGCAGCCTAGTTGGGGGAGGAGGGAGAGGATACGAGCAGTACTTC
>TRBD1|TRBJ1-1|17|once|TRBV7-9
CASSQTPTGQGTTEAFF
TGTGCCAGCAGCCAAACCCCTACGGGACAGGGGACCACTGAAGCTTTCTTT
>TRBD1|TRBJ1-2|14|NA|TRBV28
CASRFTGGADGYTF
TGTGCCAGCAGGTTCACAGGGGGCGCGGATGGCTACACCTTC
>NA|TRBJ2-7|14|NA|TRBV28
CASSSASVTYEQYF
TGTGCCAGCAGTTCGGCTAGCGTCACCTACGAGCAGTACTTC
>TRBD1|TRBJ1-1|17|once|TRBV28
CASSLAGQLLFPAEAFF
TGTGCCAGCAGTTTGGCGGGACAGCTTCTTTTTCCTGCTGAAGCTTTCTTT
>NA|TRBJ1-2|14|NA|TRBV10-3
CAIPREGGNYGYTF
TGTGCCATCCCCCGGGAGGGGGGTAACTATGGCTACACCTTC
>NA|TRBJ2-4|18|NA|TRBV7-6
CASSPGVGGAQAKNIQYF
TGTGCCAGCAGCCCAGGTGTCGGAGGGGCCCAAGCCAAAAACATTCAGTACTTC
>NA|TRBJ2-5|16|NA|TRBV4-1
CASSQGQAARQETQYF
TGCGCCAGCAGCCAAGGACAGGCGGCTCGCCAAGAGACCCAGTACTTC
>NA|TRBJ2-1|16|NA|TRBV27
CASSGMGGPSYNEQFF
TGTGCCAGCAGTGGCATGGGGGGGCCGTCCTACAATGAGCAGTTCTTC
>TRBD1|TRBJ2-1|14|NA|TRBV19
CASKTGGNYNEQFF
TGTGCCAGTAAGACAGGGGGTAACTACAATGAGCAGTTCTTC
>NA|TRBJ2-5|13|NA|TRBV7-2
CASSLRGRETQYF
TGTGCCAGCAGCCTGAGAGGGCGGGAGACCCAGTACTTC
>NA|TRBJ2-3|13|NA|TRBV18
CASSPVQGDTQYF
TGTGCCAGCTCACCTGTCCAGGGAGATACGCAGTATTTT
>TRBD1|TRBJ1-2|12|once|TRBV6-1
CASTYDRDDYTF
TGTGCCAGCACCTACGACAGGGACGACTACACCTTC
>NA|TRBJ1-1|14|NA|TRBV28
CASSLHFLNTEAFF
TGTGCCAGCAGTTTGCACTTTCTGAACACTGAAGCTTTCTTT
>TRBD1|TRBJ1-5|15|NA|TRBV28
CASTTTWDSYQPQHF
TGTGCCAGCACAACAACCTGGGACAGCTATCAGCCCCAGCATTTT
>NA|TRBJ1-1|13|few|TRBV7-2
CASSLSGGTEAFF
TGTGCCAGCAGCTTATCCGGGGGCACTGAAGCTTTCTTT
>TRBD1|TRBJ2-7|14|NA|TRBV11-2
CASSTWDSSYEQYF
TGTGCCAGCAGCACTTGGGACAGCTCCTACGAGCAGTACTTC
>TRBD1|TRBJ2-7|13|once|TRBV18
CASSSGQIYEQYF
TGTGCCAGCTCATCGGGACAGATCTACGAGCAGTACTTC
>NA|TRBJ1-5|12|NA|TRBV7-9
CASSYGSQPQHF
TGTGCCAGCAGCTACGGTAGCCAGCCCCAGCATTTT
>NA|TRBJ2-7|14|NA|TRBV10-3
CAISEFLGGYEQYF
TGTGCCATCAGTGAGTTCTTGGGGGGTTACGAGCAGTACTTC
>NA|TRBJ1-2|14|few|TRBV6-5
CASSYDTANYGYTF
TGTGCCAGCAGTTATGACACAGCTAACTATGGCTACACCTTC
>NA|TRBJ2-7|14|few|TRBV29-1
CSVGSSGVGYEQYF
TGCAGCGTTGGTTCATCGGGAGTAGGCTACGAGCAGTACTTC
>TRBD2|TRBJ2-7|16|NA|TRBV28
CASSETSGAPTYEQYF
TGTGCCAGCAGTGAGACTAGCGGGGCCCCCACCTACGAGCAGTACTTC
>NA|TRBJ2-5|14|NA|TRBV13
CASSLYTSWETQYF
TGTGCCAGCAGCTTATACACTAGCTGGGAGACCCAGTACTTC
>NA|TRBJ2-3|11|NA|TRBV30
CAWTSTDTQYF
TGTGCCTGGACAAGCACAGATACGCAGTATTTT
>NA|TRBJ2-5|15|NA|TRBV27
CASSLTWEYQETQYF
TGTGCCAGCAGTTTGACTTGGGAGTACCAAGAGACCCAGTACTTC
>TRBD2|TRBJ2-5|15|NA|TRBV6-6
CASSYGLAGGETQYF
TGTGCCAGCAGTTACGGCCTAGCGGGGGGTGAGACCCAGTACTTC
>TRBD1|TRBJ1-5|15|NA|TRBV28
CASRSRQGNNQPQHF
TGTGCCAGCAGATCCAGACAGGGAAACAATCAGCCCCAGCATTTT
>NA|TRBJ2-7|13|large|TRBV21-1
CASSKLSLLQQYF
TGTGCCAGCAGCAAACTCTCCCTTCTCCAGCAGTACTTC
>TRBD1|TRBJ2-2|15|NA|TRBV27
CASSSGDRVSGELFF
TGTGCCAGCAGTTCCGGGGACAGGGTGTCCGGGGAGCTGTTTTTT
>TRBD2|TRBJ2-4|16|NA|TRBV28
CASRRLAALAKNIQYF
TGTGCCAGCAGACGACTAGCGGCGCTAGCCAAAAACATTCAGTACTTC
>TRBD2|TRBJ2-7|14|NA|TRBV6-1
CASFDASGNYEQYF
TGTGCCAGCTTTGACGCTAGCGGGAACTACGAGCAGTACTTC
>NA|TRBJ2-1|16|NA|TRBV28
CASTKITGTAFNEQFF
TGTGCCAGCACAAAGATTACAGGTACCGCTTTTAATGAGCAGTTCTTC
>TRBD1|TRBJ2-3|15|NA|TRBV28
CASSWDRDGTDTQYF
TGTGCCAGCAGTTGGGACAGGGATGGCACAGATACGCAGTATTTT
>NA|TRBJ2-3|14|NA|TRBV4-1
CASSLGGGTDTQYF
TGCGCCAGCAGCCTAGGGGGTGGGACAGATACGCAGTATTTT
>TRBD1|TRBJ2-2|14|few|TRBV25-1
CASSQTDRVGELFF
TGTGCCAGCAGTCAAACAGACAGGGTCGGGGAGCTGTTTTTT
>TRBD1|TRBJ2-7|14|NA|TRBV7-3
CASSFGQGPYEQYF
TGTGCCAGCAGCTTTGGACAGGGTCCCTACGAGCAGTACTTC
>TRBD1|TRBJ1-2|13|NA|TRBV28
CASRRGTDYGYTF
TGTGCCAGCAGACGCGGGACAGATTATGGCTACACCTTC
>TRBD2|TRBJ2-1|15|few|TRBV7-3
CASSLGSGVNNEQFF
TGTGCCAGCAGCTTAGGCAGCGGGGTTAACAATGAGCAGTTCTTC
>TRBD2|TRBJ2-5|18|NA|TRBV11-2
CASSLGVRASGFSETQYF
TGTGCCAGCAGCTTAGGGGTGAGGGCTAGCGGGTTTTCGGAGACCCAGTACTTC
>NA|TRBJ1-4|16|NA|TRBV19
CASSIETEHANEKLFF
TGTGCCAGTAGTATAGAGACGGAGCACGCTAATGAAAAACTGTTTTTT
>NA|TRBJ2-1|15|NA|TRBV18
CASSPEGLSYNEQFF
TGTGCCAGCTCACCCGAGGGTCTCTCCTACAATGAGCAGTTCTTC
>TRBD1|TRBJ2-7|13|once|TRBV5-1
CASRRTGAYEQYF
TGCGCCAGCAGACGGACAGGGGCCTACGAGCAGTACTTC
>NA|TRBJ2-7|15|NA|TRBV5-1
CASSLAGHVVDEQYF
TGCGCCAGCAGCTTGGCCGGACATGTCGTGGACGAGCAGTACTTC
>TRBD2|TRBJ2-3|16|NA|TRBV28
CASSLLSGRGTDTQYF
TGTGCCAGCAGTCTTCTTAGCGGGAGGGGCACAGATACGCAGTATTTT